The rows below give T cell receptor beta chains drawn from one sample of a study of T-cell memory formation after mild COVID-19. TCRdb re-called the 5' RACE reads through MiXCR, storing one row per CDR3 protein. The sample records roughly 180,000 distinct CDR3 sequences, 11% being singletons. Material for sequencing was PBMCs or a T cell subset sorted from them (not recorded which). These TCRs come from a man between 18 and 29 years old who had mild COVID-19 (a few samples of this study predate the infection). Cell type and time point are not known. Each CDR3 is given with its conserved first and last residue. D genes are given only for firm matches. Rows give clone size only sometimes, using once, few, many, or a class for an expanded clone.

v_gene: TRBV10-3
abundance: NA
j_gene: TRBJ2-1
d_gene: TRBD2
CDR3nt: TGTGCCATCAGGCTTAGCGGGGGGGACAATGAGCAGTTCTTC
CDR3aa: CAIRLSGGDNEQFF

v_gene: TRBV3-1
abundance: NA
j_gene: TRBJ1-1
d_gene: NA
CDR3nt: TGTGCCAGCAGCCTAGTGGGGGGTTCGAACACTGAAGCTTTCTTT
CDR3aa: CASSLVGGSNTEAFF

v_gene: TRBV29-1
abundance: few
j_gene: TRBJ2-5
d_gene: NA
CDR3nt: TGCAGCATTAGGGGTGCAGCGTACCAAGAGACCCAGTACTTC
CDR3aa: CSIRGAAYQETQYF

v_gene: TRBV6-2/TRBV6-3
abundance: many
j_gene: TRBJ2-4
d_gene: TRBD2
CDR3nt: TGTGCCAGCAGTTACCTGGGGCTAGCGGGGGGACATCATCAGTACTTC
CDR3aa: CASSYLGLAGGHHQYF

v_gene: TRBV12-3/TRBV12-4
abundance: NA
j_gene: TRBJ1-6
d_gene: NA
CDR3nt: TGTGCCAGCAGTTTAGGGGTACCCCTCCACTTT
CDR3aa: CASSLGVPLHF

v_gene: TRBV5-1
abundance: NA
j_gene: TRBJ1-1
d_gene: TRBD1
CDR3nt: TGCGCCAGCAGCCAAGGACAGGGGGCAATGAACACTGAAGCTTTCTTT
CDR3aa: CASSQGQGAMNTEAFF

v_gene: TRBV12-3/TRBV12-4
abundance: NA
j_gene: TRBJ2-2
d_gene: NA
CDR3nt: TGTGCCAGCAGCAGCACAGGACCCACCGGGGAGCTGTTTTTT
CDR3aa: CASSSTGPTGELFF

v_gene: TRBV9
abundance: few
j_gene: TRBJ1-2
d_gene: NA
CDR3nt: TGTGCCAGCAGCGTAGCGGTGAACAGCTATGGCTACACCTTC
CDR3aa: CASSVAVNSYGYTF

v_gene: TRBV7-9
abundance: NA
j_gene: TRBJ2-2
d_gene: NA
CDR3nt: TGTGCCAGCAGCTTAGAATTCGGGGAGCTGTTTTTT
CDR3aa: CASSLEFGELFF

v_gene: TRBV2
abundance: NA
j_gene: TRBJ2-5
d_gene: TRBD1
CDR3nt: TGTGCCAGCAGCAACCGACAGGGATGGGAGACCCAGTACTTC
CDR3aa: CASSNRQGWETQYF

v_gene: TRBV6-5
abundance: NA
j_gene: TRBJ1-2
d_gene: NA
CDR3nt: TGTGCCAGCAGTTACAGGGGGGTGGGCTATGGCTACACCTTC
CDR3aa: CASSYRGVGYGYTF

v_gene: TRBV7-9
abundance: NA
j_gene: TRBJ2-3
d_gene: NA
CDR3nt: TGTGCCAGCAGCTTAGGGCTAGAAAGCACAGATACGCAGTATTTT
CDR3aa: CASSLGLESTDTQYF

v_gene: TRBV5-1
abundance: NA
j_gene: TRBJ2-2
d_gene: TRBD1
CDR3nt: TGCGCCAGCAGCGAAAGGACAGGGACTTTGACCGGGGAGCTGTTTTTT
CDR3aa: CASSERTGTLTGELFF

v_gene: TRBV4-1
abundance: many
j_gene: TRBJ2-7
d_gene: TRBD1
CDR3nt: TGCGCCAGCAGCCCTTGGGACAGCTACGAGCAGTACTTC
CDR3aa: CASSPWDSYEQYF

v_gene: TRBV6-1
abundance: NA
j_gene: TRBJ1-5
d_gene: NA
CDR3nt: TGTGCCAGCAGTGAACCTTCGGAGCCCCAGCATTTT
CDR3aa: CASSEPSEPQHF

v_gene: TRBV25-1
abundance: NA
j_gene: TRBJ2-5
d_gene: NA
CDR3nt: TGTGCCAGCATACGTGGGGATATGGAGACCCAGTACTTC
CDR3aa: CASIRGDMETQYF

v_gene: TRBV20-1
abundance: few
j_gene: TRBJ1-1
d_gene: NA
CDR3nt: TGCAGTGCTAGTTTAGGGGCCCGACCTTTTTCCACTGAAGCTTTCTTT
CDR3aa: CSASLGARPFSTEAFF

v_gene: TRBV7-2
abundance: few
j_gene: TRBJ1-3
d_gene: NA
CDR3nt: TGTGCCAGCAGCTTAGTGGGAGGATCTGGAAACACCATATATTTT
CDR3aa: CASSLVGGSGNTIYF

v_gene: TRBV5-1
abundance: NA
j_gene: TRBJ2-1
d_gene: NA
CDR3nt: TGCGCCAGCAGCTTGGGTTTTGATCTCAATGAGCAGTTCTTC
CDR3aa: CASSLGFDLNEQFF

v_gene: TRBV11-2
abundance: many
j_gene: TRBJ2-5
d_gene: NA
CDR3nt: TGTGCCAGCAGCACTCCGCGGGTTTCAGAGACCCAGTACTTC
CDR3aa: CASSTPRVSETQYF